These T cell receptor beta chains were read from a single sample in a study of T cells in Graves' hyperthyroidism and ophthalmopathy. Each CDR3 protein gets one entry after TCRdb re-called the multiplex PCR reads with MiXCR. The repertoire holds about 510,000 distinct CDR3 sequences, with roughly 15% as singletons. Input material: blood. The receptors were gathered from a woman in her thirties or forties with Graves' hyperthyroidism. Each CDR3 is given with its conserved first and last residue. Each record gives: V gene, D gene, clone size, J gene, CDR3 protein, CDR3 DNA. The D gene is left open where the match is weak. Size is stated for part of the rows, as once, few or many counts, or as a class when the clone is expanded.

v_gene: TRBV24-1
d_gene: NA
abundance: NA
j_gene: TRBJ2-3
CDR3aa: CATSGSGTHTDTQYF
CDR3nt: TGTGCCACCAGTGGATCGGGAACCCACACAGATACGCAGTATTTT

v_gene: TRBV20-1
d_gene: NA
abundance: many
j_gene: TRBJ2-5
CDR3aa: CSARADRGMETQYF
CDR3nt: TGCAGTGCTAGGGCGGACAGAGGGATGGAGACCCAGTACTTC

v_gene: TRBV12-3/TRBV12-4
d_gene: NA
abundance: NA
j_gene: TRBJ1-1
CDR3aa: CASRPQTVNPEAFF
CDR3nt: TGTGCCAGCAGACCCCAGACAGTCAACCCTGAAGCTTTCTTT

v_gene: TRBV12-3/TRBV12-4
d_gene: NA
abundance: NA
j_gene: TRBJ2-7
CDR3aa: CASSFGTGTDEQYF
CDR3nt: TGTGCCAGCAGTTTCGGCACAGGAACAGACGAGCAGTACTTC

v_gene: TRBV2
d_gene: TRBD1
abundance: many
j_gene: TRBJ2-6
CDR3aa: CASRRDSISGANVLTF
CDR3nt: TGTGCCAGCAGACGGGACAGCATCTCTGGGGCCAACGTCCTGACTTTC

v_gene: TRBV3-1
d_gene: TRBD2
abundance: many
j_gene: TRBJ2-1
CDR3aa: CASSQDRDYLSRFF
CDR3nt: TGTGCCAGCAGCCAAGATAGGGACTATCTATCGCGGTTCTTC

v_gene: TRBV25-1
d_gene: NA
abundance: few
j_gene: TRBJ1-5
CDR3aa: CASSEFDSGRMGGYQPQHF
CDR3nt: TGTGCCAGCAGTGAATTCGATTCGGGCCGGATGGGAGGATATCAGCCCCAGCATTTT

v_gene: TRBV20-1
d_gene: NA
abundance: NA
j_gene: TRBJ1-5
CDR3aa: CSAREQDYSNQPQHF
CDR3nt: TGCAGTGCTAGAGAACAGGATTATAGCAATCAGCCCCAGCATTTT

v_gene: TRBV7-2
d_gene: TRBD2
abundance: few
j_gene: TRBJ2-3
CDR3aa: CASSFAGGLADTQYF
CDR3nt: TGTGCCAGCAGCTTCGCGGGAGGTTTAGCAGATACGCAGTATTTT

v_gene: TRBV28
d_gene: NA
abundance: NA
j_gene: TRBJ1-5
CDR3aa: CASSSHGAGYSNQPQHF
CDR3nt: TGTGCCAGCAGTTCCCACGGGGCCGGTTATAGCAATCAGCCCCAGCATTTT

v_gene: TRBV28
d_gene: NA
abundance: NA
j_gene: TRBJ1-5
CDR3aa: CANRQSNQPRHF
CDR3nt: TGTGCCAACCGACAGAGTAATCAGCCCCGGCATTTT

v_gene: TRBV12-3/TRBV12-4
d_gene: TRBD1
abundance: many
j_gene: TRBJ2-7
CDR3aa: CASRYATGVEQYF
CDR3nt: TGTGCCAGCAGGTACGCGACAGGGGTCGAGCAGTACTTC

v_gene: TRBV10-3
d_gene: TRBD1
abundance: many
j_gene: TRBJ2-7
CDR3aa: CAISRDSSYEQYF
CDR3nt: TGTGCCATCAGCCGGGACAGTTCCTACGAGCAGTACTTC

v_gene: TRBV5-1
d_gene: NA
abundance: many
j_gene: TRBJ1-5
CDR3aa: CASSLGGDQADRQPQHF
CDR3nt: TGCGCCAGCAGCTTGGGCGGTGACCAGGCCGACAGACAGCCCCAGCATTTT

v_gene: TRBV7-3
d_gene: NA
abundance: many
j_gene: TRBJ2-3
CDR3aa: CASSLRRTDTQYF
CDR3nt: TGTGCCAGCAGCTTACGGAGGACAGATACGCAGTATTTT

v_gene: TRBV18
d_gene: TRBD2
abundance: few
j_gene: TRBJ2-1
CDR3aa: CAGSPLAAGGREEQFF
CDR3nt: TGTGCCGGCTCACCACTCGCAGCGGGAGGACGGGAAGAGCAGTTCTTC

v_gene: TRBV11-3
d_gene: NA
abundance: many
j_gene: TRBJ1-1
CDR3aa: CASSPPSAGTEAFF
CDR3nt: TGTGCCAGCAGCCCGCCGTCCGCGGGCACTGAAGCTTTCTTT

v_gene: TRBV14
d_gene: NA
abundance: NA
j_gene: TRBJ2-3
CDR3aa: CASSQVWPTQYF
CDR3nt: TGTGCCAGCAGCCAAGTGTGGCCTACGCAGTATTTT

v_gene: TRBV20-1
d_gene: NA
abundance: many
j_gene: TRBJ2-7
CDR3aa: CSATWGLAMERGREQYF
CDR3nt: TGCAGTGCCACCTGGGGGCTAGCTATGGAACGAGGCCGCGAGCAGTACTTC

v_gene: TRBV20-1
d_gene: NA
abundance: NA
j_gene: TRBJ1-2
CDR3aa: CSATPSDPGLYGYTF
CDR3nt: TGCAGTGCCACGCCCTCCGACCCGGGCTTGTATGGCTACACCTTC

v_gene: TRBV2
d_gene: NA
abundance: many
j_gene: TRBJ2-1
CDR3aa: CASGGRHNEQFF
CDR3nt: TGTGCCAGCGGGGGGCGTCACAATGAGCAGTTCTTC

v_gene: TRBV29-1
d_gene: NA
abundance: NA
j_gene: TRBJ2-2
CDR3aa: CSVERSSGELFF
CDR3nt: TGCAGCGTTGAGAGGAGTTCCGGGGAGCTGTTTTTT

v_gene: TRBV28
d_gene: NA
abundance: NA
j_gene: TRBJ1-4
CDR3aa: CASSPFQKTNEKLFF
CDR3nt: TGTGCCAGCAGCCCGTTTCAGAAAACTAATGAAAAACTGTTTTTT

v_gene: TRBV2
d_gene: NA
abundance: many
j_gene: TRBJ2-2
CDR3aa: CASLADSNTGELFF
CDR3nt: TGTGCCAGTTTAGCGGACTCGAACACCGGGGAGCTGTTTTTT

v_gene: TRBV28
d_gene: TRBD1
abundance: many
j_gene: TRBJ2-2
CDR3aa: CASSYRGFFGELFF
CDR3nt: TGTGCCAGCAGTTACAGGGGGTTTTTCGGGGAGCTGTTTTTT

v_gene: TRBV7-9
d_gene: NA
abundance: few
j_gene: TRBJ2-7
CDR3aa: CASSLAFGSYEQYF
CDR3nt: TGTGCCAGCAGCTTAGCTTTTGGTTCCTACGAGCAGTACTTC

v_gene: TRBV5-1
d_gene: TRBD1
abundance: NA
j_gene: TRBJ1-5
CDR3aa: CASSLGPDRGLSQPQHF
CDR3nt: TGCGCCAGCAGCTTGGGCCCGGACAGGGGGCTAAGTCAGCCCCAGCATTTT

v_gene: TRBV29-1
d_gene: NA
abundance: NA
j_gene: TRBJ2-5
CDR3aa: CSVELGGQTQYF
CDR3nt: TGCAGCGTTGAATTGGGGGGCCAGACCCAGTACTTC

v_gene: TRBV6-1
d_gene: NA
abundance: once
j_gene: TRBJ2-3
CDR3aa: CASSEVFPPDTQYF
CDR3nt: TGTGCCAGCAGTGAAGTCTTTCCCCCAGATACGCAGTATTTT